The 24 T cell receptor beta chains in this list originate from one sample, sequenced in a study of blood T cell repertoires in COVID-19. Some clones are missing from TCRdb's copy, which holds only in-frame ones; the method was immunoSEQ multiplex PCR. The table records some 170,000 clones, approximately 88% of them present only once. Sequenced sample: peripheral blood. Receptor source: a woman aged 40 to 50 with COVID-19, enrolled during active disease.

V usage is TRBV28 and J usage is TRBJ1-3; D is perhaps TRBD1 (6 bases). Germline V CDR1 and CDR2: MDHEN, SYDVKM. Between the trimmed V and J ends, which lost 6 bases and 5 bases, there was a span of 20 bases. CDR3 length equals 16 residues. The DNA of the CDR3 is TGTGCCAGCAGCCGAAACGGGGGGCAGGCTAGAAACACCATATATTTT. As protein: CASSRNGGQARNTIYF.

The chain links TRBV27 to TRBJ1-4; possibly TRBD1 for D (6 bases). This CDR3 is built from 15 residues. Trimming shortened V by 4 bases and J by 8 bases, and 17 bases separated the two germline ends. Germline CDR1 is MNHEY and CDR2 is SMNVEV (reference sequence). The CDR3 loop reads CASSSIRDTFEKLFF. As DNA, the CDR3 is TGTGCCAGCAGTTCGATCCGGGACACCTTCGAAAAACTGTTTTTT.

This CDR3 is CASSLVPGQGFNEQFF. The CDR3 bases are TGTGCCAGCAGTTTAGTTCCGGGACAGGGATTCAATGAGCAGTTCTTC. The chain employs TRBV27 and TRBJ2-1; 9 bases agree with TRBD1. From germline, CDR1 is MNHEY and CDR2 SMNVEV (reference sequence). Unmatched junction bases numbered 8, after V lost 2 bases and J lost 6 bases. This CDR3 has 16 residues.

This rearrangement joins TRBV9 to TRBJ1-1, with 9 bases lining up with TRBD1. The V segment lost 0 bases and the J segment 5 bases; nucleotides outside the gene matches: 8. From germline, CDR1 is SGDLS and CDR2 YYNGEE. This CDR3 is built from 16 residues. CDR3 region: CASSVGVGTGYTEAFF. The CDR3 DNA reads as TGTGCCAGCAGCGTAGGGGTAGGGACAGGGTATACTGAAGCTTTCTTT.

The chain combines TRBV13 with TRBJ1-2, with 8 bases fitting TRBD1. Germline V lookup: CDR1 PRHDT, CDR2 FYEKMQ (reference sequence). This CDR3 has 17 residues. Trimming took 4 bases from V and 3 from J; bases not matched to a gene: 13. Written as DNA, the CDR3 is TGTGCCAGCAGCTCCCTTGGGGACAGGAGTTCTGACTATGGCTACACCTTC. As protein: CASSSLGDRSSDYGYTF.

The chain recombines TRBV15 with TRBJ2-7; 7 bases match TRBD1. Looked up from germline, CDR1 is LNHNV and CDR2 is YYDKDF (reference sequence). J lost 2 bases, V lost 5 bases, and 12 bases had no gene match. The CDR3 is made up of 16 amino acids. This chain's CDR3 is CATSDPKTGPAYEQYF. In DNA, the CDR3 is TGTGCCACCAGCGACCCGAAGACAGGGCCTGCCTACGAGCAGTACTTC.

The chain combines TRBV27 with TRBJ2-7, with TRBD2 identical over 10 bases. This CDR3 is built from 14 residues. Losses at the gene ends were 2 bases for V and 6 bases for J; bases not matched to a gene: 4. CDR1 is MNHEY and CDR2 is SMNVEV in the germline V gene (reference sequence). CDR3 protein: CASSLLAGAGEQYF. CDR3 DNA sequence: TGTGCCAGCAGTTTACTAGCGGGAGCGGGCGAGCAGTACTTC.

V gene TRBV27 combines with J gene TRBJ2-2; D uncertain. The CDR3 runs to 15 residues. Trimming pared 5 bases from V and 6 bases from J, leaving 16 bases between. Looked up from germline, CDR1 is MNHEY and CDR2 is SMNVEV (reference sequence). The CDR3 nucleotides read TGTGCCAGCAGTCTGAGGTCGCCCGGTTCCGGGGAGCTGTTTTTT. Translated: CASSLRSPGSGELFF.

The chain combines TRBV7-8 with TRBJ2-7; no clear D gene. The CDR3 loop spans 14 amino acids. The V end lost 1 base, the J end lost 3 bases, and 10 bases lay between the germline ends. Germline V gene lookup returns CDR1 SGHVS and CDR2 FQNEAQ. As DNA, the CDR3 is TGTGCCAGCAGCTTAGACGCGGTTGGCTACGAGCAGTACTTC. Protein sequence: CASSLDAVGYEQYF.

V is TRBV7-9 and J is TRBJ2-5, with 7 positions matching TRBD2. CDR1 and CDR2 from the germline V gene are SEHNR and FQNEAQ (reference sequence). The V gene end was trimmed by 5 bases and the J gene end by 1 base; junction bases not matched to a gene: 4. This CDR3 region has 14 residues. This CDR3 reads CASSPTSAQETQYF. The CDR3 DNA is TGTGCCAGCAGCCCTACTAGCGCCCAAGAGACCCAGTACTTC.

This rearrangement joins TRBV5-1 to TRBJ2-5; 10 bases align to TRBD2. Germline lookup yields CDR1 SGHRS and CDR2 YFSETQ. J gave up 6 bases and V 0 bases, and 14 bases lay outside the gene matches. The CDR3 extends over 18 amino acids. CDR3: CASSLGQGLAGGRKTQYF. The CDR3 DNA reads TGCGCCAGCAGCTTGGGACAGGGGTTAGCGGGAGGAAGGAAGACCCAGTACTTC.

In DNA, the CDR3 is TGTGCCAGCTCCCGTCTAGCCTACGAGCAGTACTTC. It yields the protein CASSRLAYEQYF. The chain carries TRBV7-8 and TRBJ2-7; D not certain. There are 12 residues in the CDR3. V was clipped by 8 bases and J by 2 bases, with 10 bases between them. Per germline, CDR1 SGHVS and CDR2 FQNEAQ.

The chain joins TRBV6-5 to TRBJ2-1, with D perhaps matching TRBD1 (6 bases). CDR3 size: 15 residues. Trimming pared 6 bases from V and 0 bases from J, leaving 12 bases between. CDR1 is MNHEY, CDR2 SVGAGI, per germline. In nucleotides, the CDR3 is TGTGCCAGCAGGGTCGGGGACACCTCCTACAATGAGCAGTTCTTC. Translating it yields CASRVGDTSYNEQFF.

The chain joins TRBV2 to TRBJ2-2; D remains unclear. The CDR3 length is 14 residues. Looked up from germline, CDR1 is SNHLY and CDR2 is FYNNEI. The V end lost 2 bases, the J end lost 1 base, and 5 bases lay between the germline ends. CDR3 sequence: CASSEILNTGELFF. The CDR3 DNA reads as TGTGCCAGCAGTGAAATACTGAACACCGGGGAGCTGTTTTTT. The full variable domain, its missing parts supplied by reference TRBV2 and TRBJ2-2, is EPEVTQTPSHQVTQMGQEVILRCVPISNHLYFYWYRQILGQKVEFLVSFYNNEISEKSEIFDDQFSVERPDGSNFTLKIRSTKLEDSAMYFCASSEILNTGELFFGEGSRLTVL.

The rearrangement joins TRBV5-6 to TRBJ2-1; D gene uncertain. Trimming pared 2 bases from V and 7 bases from J, leaving 10 bases between. Germline V gives CDR1 SGHDT, CDR2 YYEEEE. This CDR3 is built from 13 residues. The DNA for the CDR3 is TGTGCCAGCAGCTTTTCGGGTACAAATGAGCAGTTCTTC. Its protein is CASSFSGTNEQFF.

In regard to this clone: This sample also contains other DNA sequences that code for the same CDR3. DNA for the CDR3: TGTGCCAGCAGCTTACGAGCGGGGGGACTTTACGAGCAGTACTTC. Translation gives CASSLRAGGLYEQYF. The V call is TRBV7-2, the J call TRBJ2-7; TRBD2 matches 9 bases. The CDR3 consists of 15 residues. Germline-derived CDR1 and CDR2 are SGHTA and FQGNSA. Germline trimming cut 2 bases from V and 4 bases from J; bases unmatched to any gene: 6.

This sequence joins TRBV5-6 and TRBJ1-2; 7 bases agree with TRBD1. This CDR3 is built from 18 residues. Unmatched junction bases numbered 18, after V lost 5 bases and J lost 2 bases. Germline CDR1 SGHDT, CDR2 YYEEEE. The CDR3 here is CASSLIGSRTGENYGYTF. Written as DNA, the CDR3 is TGTGCCAGCAGTCTCATTGGTAGTCGGACAGGAGAAAACTATGGCTACACCTTC.

The CDR3 here is CASSPTGTEYSPLHF. In DNA, the CDR3 is TGTGCCAGCAGCCCCACCGGGACAGAATATTCACCCCTCCACTTT. V and J are TRBV5-4 and TRBJ1-6; 7 bases map to TRBD1. V lost 4 bases to trimming and J lost 8 bases; unmatched junction nucleotides: 9. Per the germline V gene, CDR1 is SGHNT and CDR2 is YYREEE (reference sequence). This CDR3 is 15 amino acids long.

The J gene is TRBJ2-1, the V gene TRBV19, with a tentative D call TRBD1 (5 bases). The CDR3 length is 14 residues. The germline V and J ends were trimmed by 4 bases and 8 bases, with 15 bases remaining between them. Germline lookup yields CDR1 LNHDA and CDR2 SQIVND (reference sequence). CDR3 region: CASSNRAGLDEQFF. CDR3 DNA sequence: TGTGCCAGTAGTAATAGGGCAGGGCTCGATGAGCAGTTCTTC.

V usage is TRBV10-3 and J usage is TRBJ1-1, with D possibly TRBD1 on 6 matching bases. Germline V lookup: CDR1 ENHRY, CDR2 SYGVKD. The CDR3 extends over 14 amino acids. Trimming cost V 4 bases and J 0 bases, with 9 bases left between them. CDR3: CAISGTVMNTEAFF. CDR3 bases: TGTGCCATCAGTGGGACAGTCATGAACACTGAAGCTTTCTTT.

The gene calls are TRBV6-6 and TRBJ1-1, with unresolved D. The CDR3 sequence is 14 residues long. V gave up 0 bases and J gave up 6 bases, with 11 bases separating them. CDR1 is MNHNY, CDR2 SVGAGI, per germline (reference sequence). This CDR3 is CASSYSTVTAEAFF. The CDR3 nucleotides read TGTGCCAGCAGTTACTCTACGGTTACCGCTGAAGCTTTCTTT.

The V call is TRBV18, the J call TRBJ1-2; 8 bases align to TRBD1. From germline, CDR1 is KGHSH and CDR2 LQKENI. V lost 3 bases and J lost 1; bases outside the gene matches: 10. This CDR3 has 17 amino acids. The CDR3 loop is CASSPPGQVAYNYGYTF. CDR3 bases: TGTGCCAGCTCACCGCCGGGACAGGTAGCATATAACTATGGCTACACCTTC. Full variable domain (outside the CDR3, taken from reference TRBV18 and TRBJ1-2): NAGVMQNPRHLVRRRGQEARLRCSPMKGHSHVYWYRQLPEEGLKFMVYLQKENIIDESGMPKERFSAEFPKEGPSILRIQQVVRGDSAAYFCASSPPGQVAYNYGYTFGSGTRLTVV.

The V call is TRBV3-1 (or the pseudogene TRBV3-2), the J call TRBJ1-1; TRBD1 might be the D (5 bases). The V end lost 4 bases, the J end lost 0 bases, and 12 bases lay between the germline ends. Germline CDR1 is LGHDT and CDR2 is YNNKEL (reference sequence). CDR3 size: 15 residues. The CDR3 region has the DNA TGTGCCAGCAGCCCTGGGGGGGTGGTGAACACTGAAGCTTTCTTT. Amino acids: CASSPGGVVNTEAFF.

The gene calls are TRBV7-8 and TRBJ2-3; 8 bases are shared with TRBD2. CDR1 is SGHVS and CDR2 is FQNEAQ in the germline V gene. The trim removed 3 bases at V and 2 bases at J, leaving 7 bases unmatched. There are 16 residues in the CDR3. This chain's CDR3 is CASSFSPGGVTDTQYF. As DNA, the CDR3 is TGTGCCAGCAGCTTCTCTCCGGGAGGGGTCACAGATACGCAGTATTTT. Full variable domain (outside the CDR3, taken from reference TRBV7-8 and TRBJ2-3): GAGVSQSPRYKVAKRGQDVALRCDPISGHVSLFWYQQALGQGPEFLTYFQNEAQLDKSGLPSDRFFAERPEGSVSTLKIQRTQQEDSAVYLCASSFSPGGVTDTQYFGPGTRLTVL.